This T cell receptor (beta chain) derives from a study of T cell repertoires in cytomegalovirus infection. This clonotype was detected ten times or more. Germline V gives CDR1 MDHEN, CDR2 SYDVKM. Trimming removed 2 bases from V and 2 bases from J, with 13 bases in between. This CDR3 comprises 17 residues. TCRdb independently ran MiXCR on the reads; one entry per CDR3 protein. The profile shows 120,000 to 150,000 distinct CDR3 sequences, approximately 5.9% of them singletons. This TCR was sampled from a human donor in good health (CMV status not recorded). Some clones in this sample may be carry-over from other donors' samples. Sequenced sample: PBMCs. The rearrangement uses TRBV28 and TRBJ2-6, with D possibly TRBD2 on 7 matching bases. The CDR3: CASSLATGGAGANVLTF. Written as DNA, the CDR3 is TGTGCCAGCAGTTTAGCAACGGGGGGCGCTGGGGCCAACGTCCTGACTTTC.